This T cell receptor (beta chain) was captured by sequencing in a study of regulatory T cells in long-lasting Graves disease. Study-wide context: The criterion for persistent Graves' disease was over 5 years of antithyroid drugs with positive TSH receptor antibodies. The study, taken as a whole, reports: Among samples with persistent disease, TRBV28, TRBJ1-2 and TRBJ2-5 were favored. Those with persistent Graves' had less TCR diversity than newly diagnosed patients.

Building the TCR beta libraries relied on iRepertoire HTBI primers, and CDR3 regions underwent Arm-PCR. Each CDR3 protein is one row after TCRdb ran MiXCR on the multiplex PCR reads. The sample consists of around 340,000 distinct CDR3 sequences, less than 20% of them appearing once. Time point in this sample: persistent/refractory GD, antithyroid drugs over 5 years with positive TRAb. Researchers made the TCR library from RNA that was extracted from PBMCs. Patients came through an endocrinology department, and that department was in Xi'an, China. Germline assignment: CDR1 KGHSH and CDR2 LQKENI. This CDR3 is built from 13 residues. Trimming shortened V by 8 bases and J by 2 bases, and 10 bases separated the two germline ends. This clonotype was observed at least ten times. The antigen remains unidentified.

This chain joins TRBV18 and TRBJ1-5; maybe TRBD1 (5 bases). This sequence originates from a female donor with Graves disease. The sample was peripheral blood mononuclear cells (PBMCs), taken when the disease was refractory, from a patient treated with antithyroid drugs. CDR3 coding DNA: TGTGCCAGCCAAGACAGTGGCAATCAGCCCCAGCATTTT. Translation gives CASQDSGNQPQHF.